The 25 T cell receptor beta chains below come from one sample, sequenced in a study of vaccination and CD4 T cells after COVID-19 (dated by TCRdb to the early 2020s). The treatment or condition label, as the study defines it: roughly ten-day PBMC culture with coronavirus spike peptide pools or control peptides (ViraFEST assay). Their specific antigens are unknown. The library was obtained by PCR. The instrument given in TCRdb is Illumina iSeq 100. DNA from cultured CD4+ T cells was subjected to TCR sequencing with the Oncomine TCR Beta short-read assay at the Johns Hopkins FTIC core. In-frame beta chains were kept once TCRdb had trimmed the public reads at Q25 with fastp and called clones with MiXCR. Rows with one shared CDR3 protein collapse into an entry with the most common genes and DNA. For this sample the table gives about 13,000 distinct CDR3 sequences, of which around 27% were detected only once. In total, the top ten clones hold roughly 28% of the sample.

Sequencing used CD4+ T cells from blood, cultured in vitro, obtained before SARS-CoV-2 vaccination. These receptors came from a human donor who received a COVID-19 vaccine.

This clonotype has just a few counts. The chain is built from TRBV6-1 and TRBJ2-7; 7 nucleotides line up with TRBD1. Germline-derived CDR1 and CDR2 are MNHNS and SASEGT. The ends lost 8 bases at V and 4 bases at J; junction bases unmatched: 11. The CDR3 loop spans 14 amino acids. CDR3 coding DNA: TGTGCCAGCCTTCCACTAGGGGGCCGGTACGAGCAGTACTTC. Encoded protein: CASLPLGGRYEQYF.

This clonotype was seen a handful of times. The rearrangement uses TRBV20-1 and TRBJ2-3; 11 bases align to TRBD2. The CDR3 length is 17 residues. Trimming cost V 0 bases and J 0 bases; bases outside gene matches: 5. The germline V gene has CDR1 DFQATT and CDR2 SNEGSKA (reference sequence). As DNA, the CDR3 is TGCAGTGCTAGAGACTTGACTAGCGGGACTAGCACAGATACGCAGTATTTT. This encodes CSARDLTSGTSTDTQYF.

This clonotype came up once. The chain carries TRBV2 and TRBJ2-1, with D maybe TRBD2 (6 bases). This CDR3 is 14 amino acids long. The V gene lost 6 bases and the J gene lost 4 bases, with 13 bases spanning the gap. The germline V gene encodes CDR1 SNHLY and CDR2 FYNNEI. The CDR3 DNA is TGTGCCAGCAGCAGGACTAAGCTTTACAATGAGCAGTTCTTC. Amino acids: CASSRTKLYNEQFF.

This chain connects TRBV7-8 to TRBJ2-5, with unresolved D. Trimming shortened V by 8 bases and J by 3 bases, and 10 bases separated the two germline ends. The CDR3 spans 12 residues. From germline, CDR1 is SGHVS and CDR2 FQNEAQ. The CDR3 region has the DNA TGTGCCAGCTCTTGGCTGGAAGAGACCCAGTACTTC. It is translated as CASSWLEETQYF.

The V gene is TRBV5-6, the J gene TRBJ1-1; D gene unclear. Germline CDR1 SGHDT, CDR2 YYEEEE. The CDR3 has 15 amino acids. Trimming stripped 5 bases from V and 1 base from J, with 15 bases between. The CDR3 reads CASRNGLRQNTEAFF. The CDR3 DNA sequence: TGTGCCAGCAGGAATGGATTGAGGCAGAACACTGAAGCTTTCTTT.

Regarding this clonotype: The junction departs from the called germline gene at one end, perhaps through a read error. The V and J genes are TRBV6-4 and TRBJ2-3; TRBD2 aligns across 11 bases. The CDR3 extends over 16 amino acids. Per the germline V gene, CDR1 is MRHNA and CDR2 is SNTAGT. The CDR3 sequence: CASSLAGASPTDTRYF. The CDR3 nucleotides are TGTGCCAGCTCACTAGCGGGGGCCTCCCCCACAGATACGCGGTATTTT.

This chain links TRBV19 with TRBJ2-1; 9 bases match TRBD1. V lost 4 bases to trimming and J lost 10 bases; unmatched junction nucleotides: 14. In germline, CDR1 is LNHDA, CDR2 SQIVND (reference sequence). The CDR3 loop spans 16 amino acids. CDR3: CASSRPPGQGGGEQFF. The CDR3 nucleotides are TGTGCCAGTAGTAGGCCCCCGGGACAGGGCGGAGGGGAGCAGTTCTTC.

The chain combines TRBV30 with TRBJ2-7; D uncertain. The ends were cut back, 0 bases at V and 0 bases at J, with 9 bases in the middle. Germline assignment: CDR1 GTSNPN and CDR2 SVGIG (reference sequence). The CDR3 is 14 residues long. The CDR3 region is CAWSVKGNSYEQYF. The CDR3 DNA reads TGTGCCTGGAGTGTGAAAGGGAACTCCTACGAGCAGTACTTC. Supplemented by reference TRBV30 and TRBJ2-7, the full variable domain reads SQTIHQWPATLVQPVGSPLSLECTVEGTSNPNLYWYRQAAGRGLQLLFYSVGIGQISSEVPQNLSASRPQDRQFILSSKKLLLSDSGFYLCAWSVKGNSYEQYFGPGTRLTVT.

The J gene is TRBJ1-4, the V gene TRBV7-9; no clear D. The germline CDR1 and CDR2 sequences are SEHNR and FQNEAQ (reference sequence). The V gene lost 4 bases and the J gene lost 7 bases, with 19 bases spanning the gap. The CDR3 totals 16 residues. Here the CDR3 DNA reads TGTGCCAGCAGCTCCCCCCCTCAGGTGGGAGGTGAAAAACTGTTTTTT. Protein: CASSSPPQVGGEKLFF. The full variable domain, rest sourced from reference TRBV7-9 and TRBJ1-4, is DTGVSQNPRHKITKRGQNVTFRCDPISEHNRLYWYRQTLGQGPEFLTYFQNEAQLEKSRLLSDRFSAERPKGSFSTLEIQRTEQGDSAMYLCASSSPPQVGGEKLFFGSGTQLSVL.

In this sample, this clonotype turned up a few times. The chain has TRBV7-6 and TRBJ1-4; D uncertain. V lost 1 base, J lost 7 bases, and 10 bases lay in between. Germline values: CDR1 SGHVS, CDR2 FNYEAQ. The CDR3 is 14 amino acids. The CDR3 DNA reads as TGTGCCAGCAGCTTAGGGGTCTATTCTGAAAAACTGTTTTTT. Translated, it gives CASSLGVYSEKLFF.

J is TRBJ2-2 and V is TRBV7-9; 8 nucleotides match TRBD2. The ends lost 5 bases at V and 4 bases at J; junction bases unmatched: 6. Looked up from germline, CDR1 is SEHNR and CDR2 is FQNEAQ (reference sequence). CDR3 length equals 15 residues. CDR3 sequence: CASSQLAGPTGELFF. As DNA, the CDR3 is TGTGCCAGCAGCCAGCTAGCGGGTCCCACCGGGGAGCTGTTTTTT. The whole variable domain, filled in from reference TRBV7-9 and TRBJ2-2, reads DTGVSQNPRHKITKRGQNVTFRCDPISEHNRLYWYRQTLGQGPEFLTYFQNEAQLEKSRLLSDRFSAERPKGSFSTLEIQRTEQGDSAMYLCASSQLAGPTGELFFGEGSRLTVL.

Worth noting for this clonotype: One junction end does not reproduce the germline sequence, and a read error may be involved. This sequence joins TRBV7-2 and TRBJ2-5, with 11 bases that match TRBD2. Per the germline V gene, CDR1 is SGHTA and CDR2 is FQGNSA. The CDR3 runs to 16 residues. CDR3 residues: CASSLILAGGKETKYF. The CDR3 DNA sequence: TGTGCCAGCAGCTTAATCCTAGCGGGGGGTAAAGAGACCAAGTACTTC.

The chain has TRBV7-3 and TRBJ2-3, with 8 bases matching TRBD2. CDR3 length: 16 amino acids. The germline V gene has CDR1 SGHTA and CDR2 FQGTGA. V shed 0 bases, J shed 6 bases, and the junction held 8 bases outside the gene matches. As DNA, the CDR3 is TGTGCCAGCAGCTTAACGTCGGGGGGGCGAGTCGATACGCAGTATTTT. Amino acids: CASSLTSGGRVDTQYF. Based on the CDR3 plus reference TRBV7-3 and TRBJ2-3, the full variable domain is GAGVSQTPSNKVTEKGKYVELRCDPISGHTALYWYRQSLGQGPEFLIYFQGTGAADDSGLPNDRFFAVRPEGSVSTLKIQRTERGDSAVYLCASSLTSGGRVDTQYFGPGTRLTVL.

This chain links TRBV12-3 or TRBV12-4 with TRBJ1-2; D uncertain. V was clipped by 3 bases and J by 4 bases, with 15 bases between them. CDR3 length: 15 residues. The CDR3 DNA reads TGTGCCAGCAGTTTGTTCAAAGAGGACGCCTATGGCTACACCTTC. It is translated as CASSLFKEDAYGYTF.

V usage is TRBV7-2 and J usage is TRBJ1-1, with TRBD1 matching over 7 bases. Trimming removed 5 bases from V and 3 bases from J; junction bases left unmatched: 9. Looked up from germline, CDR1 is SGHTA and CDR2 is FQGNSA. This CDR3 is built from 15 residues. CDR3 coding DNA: TGTGCCAGCAGCCCAGACAGGGCTCGGGACACTGAAGCTTTCTTT. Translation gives CASSPDRARDTEAFF.

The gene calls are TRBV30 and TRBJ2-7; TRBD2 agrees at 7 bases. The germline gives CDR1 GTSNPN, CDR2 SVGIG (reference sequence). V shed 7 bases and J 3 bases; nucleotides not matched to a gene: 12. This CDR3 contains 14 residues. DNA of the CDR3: TGTGCCTCGAATCAGGCTAGCGGTTTCTACGAGCAGTACTTC. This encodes CASNQASGFYEQYF.

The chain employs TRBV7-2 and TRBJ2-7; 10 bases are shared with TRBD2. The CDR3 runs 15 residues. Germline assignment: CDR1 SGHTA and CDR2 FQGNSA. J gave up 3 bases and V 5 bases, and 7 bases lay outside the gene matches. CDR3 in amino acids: CASSLLPSGGYEQYF. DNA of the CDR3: TGTGCCAGCAGCCTTCTTCCTAGCGGGGGCTACGAGCAGTACTTC.

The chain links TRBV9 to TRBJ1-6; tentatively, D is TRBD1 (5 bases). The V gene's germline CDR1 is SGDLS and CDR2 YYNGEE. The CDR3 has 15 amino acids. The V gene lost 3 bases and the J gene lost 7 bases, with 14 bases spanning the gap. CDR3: CASSGTSGGNSPLHF. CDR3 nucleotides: TGTGCCAGCAGCGGGACTTCTGGGGGGAATTCACCCCTCCACTTT.

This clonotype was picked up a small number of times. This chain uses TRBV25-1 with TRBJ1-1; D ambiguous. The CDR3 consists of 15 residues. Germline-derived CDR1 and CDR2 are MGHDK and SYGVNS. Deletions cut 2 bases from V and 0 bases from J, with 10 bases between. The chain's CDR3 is CASSEPGGVNTEAFF. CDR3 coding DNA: TGTGCCAGCAGTGAACCAGGTGGGGTGAACACTGAAGCTTTCTTT.

CDR3 residues: CASTGFGGYTF. The CDR3 nucleotides are TGTGCCAGCACAGGGTTTGGAGGCTACACCTTC. V is TRBV2 and J is TRBJ1-2, with a possible D match to TRBD1 (5 bases). CDR3 size: 11 residues. Germline lookup yields CDR1 SNHLY and CDR2 FYNNEI. V shed 7 bases and J shed 8 bases, with 11 bases lying between them.

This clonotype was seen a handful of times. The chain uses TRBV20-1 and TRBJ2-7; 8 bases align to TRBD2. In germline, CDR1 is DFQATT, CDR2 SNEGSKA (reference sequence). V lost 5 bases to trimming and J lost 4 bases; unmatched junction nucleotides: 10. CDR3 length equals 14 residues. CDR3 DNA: TGCAGTGCTCATCCGGGGGGGGCCGGGTACGAGCAGTACTTC. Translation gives CSAHPGGAGYEQYF.

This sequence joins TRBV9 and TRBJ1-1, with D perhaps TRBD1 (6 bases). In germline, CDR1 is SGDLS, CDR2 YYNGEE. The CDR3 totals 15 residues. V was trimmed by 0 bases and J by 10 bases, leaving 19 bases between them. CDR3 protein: CASSVGTTGFGGAFF. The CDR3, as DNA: TGTGCCAGCAGCGTAGGTACCACAGGGTTCGGAGGAGCTTTCTTT. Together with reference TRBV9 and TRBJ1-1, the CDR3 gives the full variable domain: DSGVTQTPKHLITATGQRVTLRCSPRSGDLSVYWYQQSLDQGLQFLIQYYNGEERAKGNILERFSAQQFPDLHSELNLSSLELGDSALYFCASSVGTTGFGGAFFGQGTRLTVV.

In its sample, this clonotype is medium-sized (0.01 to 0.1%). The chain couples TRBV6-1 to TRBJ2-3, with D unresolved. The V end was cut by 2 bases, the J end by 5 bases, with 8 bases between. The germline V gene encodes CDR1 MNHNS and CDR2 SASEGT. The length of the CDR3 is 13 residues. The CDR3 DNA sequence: TGTGCCAGCAGTGAAAGTCGGCAAGATACGCAGTATTTT. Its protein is CASSESRQDTQYF.

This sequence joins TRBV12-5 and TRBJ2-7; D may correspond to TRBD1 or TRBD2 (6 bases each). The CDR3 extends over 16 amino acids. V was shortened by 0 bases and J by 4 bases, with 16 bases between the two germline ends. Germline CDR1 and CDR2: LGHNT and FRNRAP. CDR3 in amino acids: CASGLVVRGARYEQYF. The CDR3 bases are TGTGCTAGTGGTTTGGTAGTGAGGGGGGCGCGTTACGAGCAGTACTTC.

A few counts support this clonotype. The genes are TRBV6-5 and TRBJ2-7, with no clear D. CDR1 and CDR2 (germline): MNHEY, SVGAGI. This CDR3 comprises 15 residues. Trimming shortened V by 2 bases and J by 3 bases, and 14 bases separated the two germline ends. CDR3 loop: CASSYGWQAVYEQYF. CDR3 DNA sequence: TGTGCCAGCAGTTACGGGTGGCAGGCGGTCTACGAGCAGTACTTC.